The 10 T cell receptor beta chains below come from one sample, sequenced in a study of memory CD4+ T cells and cytomegalovirus serostatus. Some clones are missing from TCRdb's copy, which holds only in-frame ones; the method was immunoSEQ multiplex PCR. This sample carries about 56,000 clones, roughly 77% of them seen once, and the ten largest clones take 2% to 3%. The sort gate was single viable CD3+CD4+CD8-CD45RO+ cells for memory CD4+ T cells. The source material was memory CD4+ T cells from blood. These receptors were collected from an adult in good health and CMV-seropositive.

As to this clone: At one end, the junction sequence differs from germline, possibly due to a read error. The V and J genes are TRBV29-1 and TRBJ2-3; no clear D. The germline V gene has CDR1 SQVTM and CDR2 ANQGSEA. The CDR3 contains 14 residues. CDR3 coding DNA: TGCAGCGTTGGTAGTCTCGGGCGCACGGATACGCAGTATTTT. Translated: CSVGSLGRTDTQYF.

The chain links TRBV30 to TRBJ2-3; tentatively, D is TRBD1 (5 bases). Trimming removed 3 bases from V and 8 bases from J, with 15 bases in between. Per germline, CDR1 GTSNPN and CDR2 SVGIG (reference sequence). The CDR3 consists of 13 residues. The CDR3 nucleotides are TGTGCCTGGAGCGCGATAAGGGGCGGTACGCAGTATTTT. Its protein is CAWSAIRGGTQYF.

The chain has TRBV28 and TRBJ2-5; the D gene is possibly TRBD2 (6 bases). The CDR3 covers 12 residues. Between the trimmed V and J ends, which lost 11 bases and 2 bases, there was a span of 12 bases. Germline V gene data show CDR1 as MDHEN and CDR2 as SYDVKM. The CDR3 nucleotides read TGTGCCCTGGGAGGCATTCAAGAGACCCAGTACTTC. It specifies CALGGIQETQYF. The entire variable domain, with the rest obtained from reference TRBV28 and TRBJ2-5, is as follows: DVKVTQSSRYLVKRTGEKVFLECVQDMDHENMFWYRQDPGLGLRLIYFSYDVKMKEKGDIPEGYSVSREKKERFSLILESASTNQTSMYLCALGGIQETQYFGPGTRLLVL.

The V and J genes are TRBV29-1 and TRBJ2-1; D unresolved. The CDR3 extends over 14 amino acids. The V end lost 4 bases, the J end lost 8 bases, and 18 bases lay between the germline ends. Germline CDR1 is SQVTM and CDR2 is ANQGSEA. The CDR3 DNA reads as TGCAGCGTTGTCCCCCGCCTAGGCCCAGATGAGCAGTTCTTC. As protein: CSVVPRLGPDEQFF.

Only one count was recorded for this clone. The V call is TRBV7-9, the J call TRBJ2-3; the D gene is possibly TRBD1 (6 bases). Germline V gene sequence: CDR1 SEHNR, CDR2 FQNEAQ (reference sequence). V shed 2 bases and J shed 4 bases, with 16 bases lying between them. The CDR3 covers 16 residues. CDR3 loop: CASSLREQGPADTQYF. CDR3 nucleotide sequence: TGTGCCAGCAGCTTAAGAGAACAGGGCCCGGCAGATACGCAGTATTTT.

The CDR3 DNA follows: TGTGCCAGCAGCGGTAACTATGGCTACACCTTC. This encodes CASSGNYGYTF. The chain joins TRBV9 to TRBJ1-2; D gene ambiguous. The germline V and J ends were trimmed by 3 bases and 1 base, with 1 base remaining between them. The CDR3 loop spans 11 amino acids. The germline CDR1 and CDR2 sequences are SGDLS and YYNGEE.

The chain links TRBV28 to TRBJ2-3; D is possibly TRBD1 or TRBD2 (5 bases each). The CDR3 loop spans 14 amino acids. The ends were cut back, 6 bases at V and 3 bases at J, with 13 bases in the middle. Per germline, CDR1 MDHEN and CDR2 SYDVKM. The CDR3 spells CASRRGKSTDTQYF. The CDR3 bases are TGTGCCAGCAGGAGGGGCAAGAGTACAGATACGCAGTATTTT.

This rearrangement joins TRBV29-1 to TRBJ2-3, with D tentatively TRBD2 (5 bases). CDR3 length equals 14 residues. CDR1 and CDR2 from the germline V gene are SQVTM and ANQGSEA. Trimming removed 2 bases from V and 7 bases from J, with 16 bases in between. The CDR3 loop reads CSVEKARGRNTQYF. For the CDR3, the DNA is TGCAGCGTTGAAAAGGCGAGAGGGCGAAATACGCAGTATTTT.

The chain carries TRBV28 and TRBJ2-3, with 14 nucleotides matching TRBD2. Germline V CDR1 and CDR2: MDHEN, SYDVKM. This CDR3 region has 18 residues. The J segment lost 3 bases and the V segment lost 6 bases, leaving 11 bases of the junction unmatched. DNA of the CDR3: TGTGCCAGCAGCCCTGGACTAGCGGGAGGAGGGGGGACAGATACGCAGTATTTT. The encoded protein is CASSPGLAGGGGTDTQYF.

CDR3 nucleotides: TGCGCCAGCAGCCAGCTCTCTGCCAGGGGCCTGGGGCAGCCCCAGCATTTT. Protein sequence: CASSQLSARGLGQPQHF. The chain carries TRBV4-1 and TRBJ1-5; a possible D gene is TRBD1 (6 bases). Germline assignment: CDR1 MGHRA and CDR2 YSYEKL. The ends were cut back, 3 bases at V and 7 bases at J, with 22 bases in the middle. The CDR3 loop spans 17 amino acids.